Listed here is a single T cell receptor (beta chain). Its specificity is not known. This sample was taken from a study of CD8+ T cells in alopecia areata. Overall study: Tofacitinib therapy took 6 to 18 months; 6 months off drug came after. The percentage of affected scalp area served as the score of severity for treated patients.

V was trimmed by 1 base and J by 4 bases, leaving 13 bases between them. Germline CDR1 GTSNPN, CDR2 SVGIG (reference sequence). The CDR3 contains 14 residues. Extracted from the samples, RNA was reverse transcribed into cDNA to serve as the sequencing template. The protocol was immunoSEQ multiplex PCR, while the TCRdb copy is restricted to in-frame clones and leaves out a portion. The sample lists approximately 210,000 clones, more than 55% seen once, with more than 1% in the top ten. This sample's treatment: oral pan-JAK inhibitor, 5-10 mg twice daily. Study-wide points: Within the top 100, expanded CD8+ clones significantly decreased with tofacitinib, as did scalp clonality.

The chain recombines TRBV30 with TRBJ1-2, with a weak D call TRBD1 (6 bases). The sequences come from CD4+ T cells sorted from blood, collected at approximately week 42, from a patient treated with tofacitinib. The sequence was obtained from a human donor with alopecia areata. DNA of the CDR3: TGTGCCTGGAGTGGAGGGGGGACCCCCTATGGCTACACCTTC. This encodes CAWSGGGTPYGYTF.